This T cell receptor (beta chain) was recovered during a study of T cells in Graves' hyperthyroidism and ophthalmopathy. The study, taken as a whole, reports: Appearing also in blood were most of the thyroid clonotypes expanded above 0.001.

The CDR3 contains 14 residues. J gave up 4 bases and V 6 bases, and 6 bases lay outside the gene matches. Investigators excluded patients with uncontrolled infection, other autoimmune disease, pregnancy or lactation. Initially, at the first diagnosis of hyperthyroidism and before any ophthalmopathy symptoms, blood was sampled. The source material, RNA transcripts, was used to amplify TCR beta CDR3 regions. Using the HTBI primer set, a first-round RT-PCR was run on the TCR CDR3. TCRdb analysed the multiplex PCR reads with MiXCR anew, one entry per CDR3 protein. The sample has 550,000 to 650,000 distinct CDR3 sequences, around 14% seen once. This clonotype was seen many times. Its antigen is not identified.

The receptor's source is a young woman with Graves' hyperthyroidism that later progressed to Graves' ophthalmopathy. Sequenced input: blood. The chain is built from TRBV12-3 or TRBV12-4 and TRBJ2-7; the match to TRBD1 covers 10 bases. CDR3 DNA sequence: TGTGCCAGCAGCCGGCGGACAGGGGGTTACGAGCAGTACTTC. It encodes CASSRRTGGYEQYF.